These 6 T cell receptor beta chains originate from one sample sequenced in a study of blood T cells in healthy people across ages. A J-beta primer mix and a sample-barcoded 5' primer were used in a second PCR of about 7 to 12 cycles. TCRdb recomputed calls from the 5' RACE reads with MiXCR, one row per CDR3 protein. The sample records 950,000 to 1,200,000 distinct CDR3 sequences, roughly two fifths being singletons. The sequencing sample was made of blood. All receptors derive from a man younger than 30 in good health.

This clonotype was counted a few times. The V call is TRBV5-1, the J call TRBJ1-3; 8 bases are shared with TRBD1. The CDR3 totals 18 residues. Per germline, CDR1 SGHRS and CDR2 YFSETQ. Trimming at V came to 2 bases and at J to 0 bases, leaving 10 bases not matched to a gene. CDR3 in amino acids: CASSFSGQGSSSGNTIYF. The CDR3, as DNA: TGCGCCAGCAGCTTTTCTGGACAGGGATCATCCTCTGGAAACACCATATATTTT.

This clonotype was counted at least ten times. The CDR3 region is CASSLLPGLNEQFF. The CDR3, as DNA: TGTGCCAGCAGCTTACTTCCAGGGCTGAATGAGCAGTTCTTC. The J gene is TRBJ2-1, the V gene TRBV7-9; a weak D match, TRBD1 (5 bases). The CDR3 has 14 residues. The V gene lost 2 bases and the J gene lost 7 bases, with 12 bases spanning the gap. Germline V gene data show CDR1 as SEHNR and CDR2 as FQNEAQ (reference sequence).

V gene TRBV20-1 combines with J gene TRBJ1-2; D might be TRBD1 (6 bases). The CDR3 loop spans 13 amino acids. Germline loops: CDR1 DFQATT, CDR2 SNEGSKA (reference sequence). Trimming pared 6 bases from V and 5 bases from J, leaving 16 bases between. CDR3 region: CSASVSGQYGYTF. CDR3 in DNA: TGCAGTGCCTCCGTCAGTGGACAGTATGGCTACACCTTC.

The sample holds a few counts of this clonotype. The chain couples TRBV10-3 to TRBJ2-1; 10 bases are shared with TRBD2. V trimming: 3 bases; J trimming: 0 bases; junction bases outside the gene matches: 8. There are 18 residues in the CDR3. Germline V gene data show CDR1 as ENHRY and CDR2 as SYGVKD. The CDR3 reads CAISEPSGGLSSYNEQFF. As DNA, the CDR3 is TGTGCCATCAGTGAACCTAGCGGGGGATTAAGCTCCTACAATGAGCAGTTCTTC.

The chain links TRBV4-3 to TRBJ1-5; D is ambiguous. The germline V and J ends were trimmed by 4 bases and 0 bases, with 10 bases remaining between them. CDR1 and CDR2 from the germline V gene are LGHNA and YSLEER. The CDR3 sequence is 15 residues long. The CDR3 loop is CASSLRAYSNQPQHF. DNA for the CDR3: TGCGCCAGCAGCCTAAGGGCTTATAGCAATCAGCCCCAGCATTTT.

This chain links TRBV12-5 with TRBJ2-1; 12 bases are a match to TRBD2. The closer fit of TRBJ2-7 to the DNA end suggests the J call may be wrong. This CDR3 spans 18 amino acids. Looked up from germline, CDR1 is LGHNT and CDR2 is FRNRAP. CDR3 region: CASGPRVRTSGTYNEQYF. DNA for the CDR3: TGTGCTAGTGGTCCCCGCGTTCGGACTAGCGGGACCTACAATGAGCAGTACTTC.